These T cell receptor beta chains were read from a single sample in a study of radiotherapy plus CTLA-4 blockade in lung cancer. Libraries were prepared by immunoSEQ multiplex PCR; TCRdb keeps only in-frame clonotypes and omits some of them. The sample carries around 90,000 clones, 83% recorded once. The specimen was peripheral blood, collected from a patient treated with radiotherapy plus ipilimumab. Receptors originate from a human donor with non-small cell lung cancer who had stable disease on radiotherapy plus ipilimumab. CDR3s include the opening cysteine and the closing phenylalanine or tryptophan. D genes are given only for firm matches. Only part of the rows carry a size: once, few, many, or a class if the clone is expanded.

len,j_gene,v_gene,abundance,d_gene,CDR3nt,CDR3aa
13,TRBJ2-6,TRBV9,NA,NA,TGTGCCAGCAGCGGCAGGGGGGCCAACGTCCTGACTTTC,CASSGRGANVLTF
14,TRBJ1-2,TRBV9,NA,NA,TGTGCCAGCAGCACCCGGGAGACTAACTATGGCTACACCTTC,CASSTRETNYGYTF
13,TRBJ1-2,TRBV18,once,TRBD1,TGTGCCAGCTCACCAAGACAGGGAGAAGGCTACACCTTC,CASSPRQGEGYTF
19,TRBJ2-1,TRBV7-3,few,TRBD1,TGTGCCAGCAAACATATTTCCCCTACCCTGGACAGGGCCTACAATGAGCAGTTCTTC,CASKHISPTLDRAYNEQFF
12,TRBJ2-7,TRBV15,few,NA,TGTGCCATCCGGGACCCTCCCTACGAGCAGTACTTC,CAIRDPPYEQYF
12,TRBJ1-3,TRBV30,NA,NA,TGTGCCTGGAGTTCCTTTGGAAACACCATATATTTT,CAWSSFGNTIYF
13,TRBJ2-5,TRBV6-5,NA,NA,TGTGCCAGCAGTTACTCCGAAATAACAGACGCCTACTTC,CASSYSEITDAYF
15,TRBJ2-1,TRBV29-1,NA,NA,TGCAGCGTTGACCCCCTAGCATCGACCGGGGATGAGCAGTTCTTC,CSVDPLASTGDEQFF
17,TRBJ2-7,TRBV21-1,NA,NA,TGTGCCCCGAGCGACCTCGGGGACCGGGACAGGGGTGAAGAGCAGTACTTC,CAPSDLGDRDRGEEQYF
13,TRBJ2-3,TRBV5-6,NA,NA,TGTGCCAGCAGCTCGGGTCTGACGGATACGCAGTATTTT,CASSSGLTDTQYF
14,TRBJ1-5,TRBV7-9,NA,NA,TGTGCCAGCAGCGGCGGGAGGGGAGGTCAGCCCCAGCATTTT,CASSGGRGGQPQHF
18,TRBJ1-2,TRBV4-2,NA,TRBD1,TGTGCCAGCAGCCAAGATATTGGGGGGACAGGGTTGGACTATGGCTACACCTTC,CASSQDIGGTGLDYGYTF
12,TRBJ1-5,TRBV30,NA,NA,TGTGCCTGGAGTGTACAGGGTCAGCCCCAGCATTTT,CAWSVQGQPQHF
14,TRBJ1-5,TRBV2,NA,NA,TGTGCCTGCCGGGGGGGGGCAGTCAATCAGCCCCAGCATTTT,CACRGGAVNQPQHF
15,TRBJ1-1,TRBV7-9,NA,NA,TGTGCCAGCAGCTTGGGGCAGTCGATGAACACTGAAGCTTTCTTT,CASSLGQSMNTEAFF
15,TRBJ2-7,TRBV13,NA,TRBD1,TGTGCCAGCAGCGCAGGGGACAGGGACCTCTACGAGCAGTACTTC,CASSAGDRDLYEQYF
14,TRBJ1-4,TRBV28,once,NA,TGTGCCAGCACCTTGACAGCAACTAATGAAAAACTGTTTTTT,CASTLTATNEKLFF
16,TRBJ2-6,TRBV4-2,NA,TRBD2,TGTGCCAGCAGCCCGCCAACGACTAGCGCTGGCAACGTCCTGACTTTC,CASSPPTTSAGNVLTF
15,TRBJ1-1,TRBV27,NA,NA,TGTGCCAGCAGTTTTAAACCCCCCGGGGCCACTGAAGCTTTCTTT,CASSFKPPGATEAFF
15,TRBJ2-1,TRBV28,NA,TRBD1,TGTGCCAGCACTCTTAGGGGACAGGGGAGCAATGAGCAGTTCTTC,CASTLRGQGSNEQFF
16,TRBJ2-4,TRBV18,NA,NA,TGTGCCAGCTCACCACAGGGGACGCTAGCCAAAAACATTCAGTACTTC,CASSPQGTLAKNIQYF
15,TRBJ1-1,TRBV6-1,NA,TRBD1,TGTGCCAGCAGTGAAGCGGGGGGACAGGGAACTGAAGCTTTCTTT,CASSEAGGQGTEAFF
15,TRBJ1-3,TRBV5-1,NA,NA,TGCGCCAGCAGCCCCCGGGCTGGGTCTGGAAACACCATATATTTT,CASSPRAGSGNTIYF
14,TRBJ2-7,TRBV19,NA,TRBD2,TGTGCCAGTAGTATTCGGGAGCGGGGCTACGAGCAGTACTTC,CASSIRERGYEQYF
16,TRBJ2-5,TRBV6-5,NA,TRBD2,TGTGCCAGCAGTTACCCACTAGCGGGTAAACAAGAGACCCAGTACTTC,CASSYPLAGKQETQYF
16,TRBJ2-5,TRBV2,NA,TRBD2,TGTGCCAGCAGTGAAACGGCGGGAGGGCCGCTGAAGACCCAGTACTTC,CASSETAGGPLKTQYF
15,TRBJ1-3,TRBV27,NA,NA,TGTGCCAGCAGTTTGGCAGGGCTCTCTGGAAACACCATATATTTT,CASSLAGLSGNTIYF
15,TRBJ1-4,TRBV2,NA,NA,TGTGCCAGCAGGGCACAGGAGTCAACTAATGAAAAACTGTTTTTT,CASRAQESTNEKLFF
15,TRBJ2-6,TRBV7-2,NA,NA,TGTGCCAGCAGTTTCCCGCGGTCTGGGGCCAACGTCCTGACTTTC,CASSFPRSGANVLTF
17,TRBJ1-6,TRBV5-4,NA,TRBD1,TGTGCCAGCAGCTTGGAAGGGGGCCAGCGGACTAATTCACCCCTCCACTTT,CASSLEGGQRTNSPLHF
15,TRBJ2-2,TRBV7-3,NA,NA,TGTGCCAGCAGCTTAAGTTCAGGCAACACCGGGGAGCTGTTTTTT,CASSLSSGNTGELFF
15,TRBJ1-2,TRBV5-1,NA,NA,TGCGCCAGCAGCTTGGGGGACGGTCAATTCTATGGCTACACCTTC,CASSLGDGQFYGYTF
16,TRBJ2-7,TRBV7-2,NA,TRBD1,TGTGCCAGCAGCTTAGTCAGGACAGGGCCCACCTACGAGCAGTACTTC,CASSLVRTGPTYEQYF
12,TRBJ1-1,TRBV6-5,once,NA,TGTGCCAGCAGTTACCAGAACACTGAAGCTTTCTTT,CASSYQNTEAFF
16,TRBJ2-2,TRBV4-2,NA,NA,TGTGCCAGCAGCCCCCGCGGGGCCCCGAACACCGGGGAGCTGTTTTTT,CASSPRGAPNTGELFF
16,TRBJ2-7,TRBV28,NA,TRBD2,TGTGCCAGCAGTGGAGGGGCAGCGGGAGGAGCCTACGAGCAGTACTTC,CASSGGAAGGAYEQYF
15,TRBJ1-5,TRBV28,NA,NA,TGTGCCAGCAGCCCACCCGGGACACGAAATCAGCCCCAGCATTTT,CASSPPGTRNQPQHF
14,TRBJ2-7,TRBV30,NA,TRBD1,TGTGCCTGGAGTGTAGGACAGGGACGCTACGAGCAGTACTTC,CAWSVGQGRYEQYF
12,TRBJ2-5,TRBV6-1,NA,NA,TGTGCCAGCTCACAGCTGAAAGAGACCCAGTACTTC,CASSQLKETQYF
14,TRBJ1-3,TRBV11-1,NA,NA,TGTGCCAGCAGCAGTGGGATCTCTGGAAACACCATATATTTT,CASSSGISGNTIYF
13,TRBJ1-2,TRBV11-2,once,TRBD1,TGTGCCAGCAGCCGGACAGGGGACTATGGCTACACCTTC,CASSRTGDYGYTF